Shown below are 14 T cell receptor beta chains from a single sample sequenced in a study of tumor T cells in aggressive B-cell lymphoma. Profiled with immunoSEQ multiplex PCR; TCRdb holds only in-frame clones, not every one. The sample records around 11,000 clones, about 89% being singletons. Material for sequencing was tumor tissue. The receptors stem from an adult with diffuse large B cell lymphoma.

The rearrangement joins TRBV6-5 to TRBJ2-7; 8 positions match TRBD2. Losses at the gene ends were 7 bases for V and 1 base for J; bases not matched to a gene: 9. Germline CDR1 reads MNHEY; CDR2 reads SVGAGI. The length of the CDR3 is 15 residues. This CDR3 reads CASTPGSGGSYEQYF. CDR3 bases: TGTGCCAGCACTCCAGGGAGCGGGGGTTCCTACGAGCAGTACTTC.

The V call is TRBV6-1, the J call TRBJ1-1; the D is unclear. This CDR3 has 15 residues. Germline loops: CDR1 MNHNS, CDR2 SASEGT. V shed 1 base and J shed 6 bases, with 15 bases lying between them. The CDR3 spells CASSEGWMRSAEAFF. In nucleotides, the CDR3 is TGTGCCAGCAGTGAAGGATGGATGCGTAGCGCTGAAGCTTTCTTT.

The V call is TRBV27, the J call TRBJ2-2; D may be TRBD1 (5 bases). The CDR3 length is 15 residues. Trimming removed 6 bases at V and 1 base at J, with 12 bases between. CDR1 is MNHEY and CDR2 is SMNVEV in the germline V gene (reference sequence). The CDR3 sequence: CASSRGQGNTGELFF. CDR3 bases: TGTGCCAGCAGCCGCGGTCAGGGGAACACCGGGGAGCTGTTTTTT.

The chain uses TRBV6-1 and TRBJ2-5, with 11 bases aligning to TRBD1. The J call may not be correct, given that the DNA end is closer to TRBJ2-7. Germline CDR1 MNHNS, CDR2 SASEGT. The CDR3 is 15 residues long. The DNA for the CDR3 is TGTGCCAGCAGTGCAGCCGGGACAGGGGGTTACGAGCAGTACTTC. Amino acid sequence: CASSAAGTGGYEQYF.

V is TRBV28 and J is TRBJ2-7, with TRBD1 as a possible D gene (5 bases). This CDR3 spans 14 amino acids. V was clipped by 3 bases and J by 9 bases, with 18 bases between them. Germline-derived CDR1 and CDR2 are MDHEN and SYDVKM. CDR3 loop: CASSFGFAVTGQYF. The CDR3 region has the DNA TGTGCCAGCAGTTTTGGTTTTGCCGTAACAGGGCAGTACTTC.

J is TRBJ1-5 and V is TRBV7-9, with no clear D. CDR1 is SEHNR, CDR2 FQNEAQ, per germline (reference sequence). CDR3 length equals 13 residues. V was clipped by 6 bases and J by 3 bases, with 9 bases between them. The CDR3 DNA reads as TGTGCCAGCAGTCAACACGACAATCAGCCCCAGCATTTT. Protein: CASSQHDNQPQHF.

The gene calls are TRBV6-6 and TRBJ2-7, with D possibly matching TRBD1 (5 bases). V was shortened by 5 bases and J by 7 bases, with 9 bases between the two germline ends. The germline gives CDR1 MNHNY, CDR2 SVGAGI (reference sequence). CDR3 size: 11 residues. The CDR3 here is CASSPQGEQYF. CDR3 coding DNA: TGTGCCAGCAGTCCTCAGGGTGAGCAGTACTTC.

The V and J genes are TRBV7-9 and TRBJ1-2, with TRBD1 matching over 9 bases. Germline trimming cut 5 bases from V and 8 bases from J; bases unmatched to any gene: 6. The germline gives CDR1 SEHNR, CDR2 FQNEAQ (reference sequence). The CDR3 runs 13 residues. This chain's CDR3 is CASSRDRVEGYTF. CDR3 sequence (DNA): TGTGCCAGCAGCCGGGACAGGGTCGAAGGCTACACCTTC. Looking up the rest from reference TRBV7-9 and TRBJ1-2 gives the full variable domain: DTGVSQNPRHKITKRGQNVTFRCDPISEHNRLYWYRQTLGQGPEFLTYFQNEAQLEKSRLLSDRFSAERPKGSFSTLEIQRTEQGDSAMYLCASSRDRVEGYTFGSGTRLTVV.

The CDR3 spells CASSQAGQGLNEQFF. DNA for the CDR3: TGTGCCAGCAGTCAGGCGGGACAGGGGTTGAATGAGCAGTTCTTC. The V call is TRBV28, the J call TRBJ2-1, with 10 positions matching TRBD1. The CDR3 runs 15 residues. CDR1 MDHEN and CDR2 SYDVKM come from the germline V gene. V dropped 5 bases and J dropped 7; count of bases not matched to a gene: 8.

Points on this clone: The identical CDR3 is also encoded by other nucleotide sequences in the sample. J is TRBJ2-3 and V is TRBV7-6; a weak D match, TRBD2 (5 bases). V was trimmed by 4 bases and J by 5 bases, leaving 13 bases between them. CDR1 is SGHVS, CDR2 FNYEAQ, per germline. The CDR3 spans 14 residues. The CDR3 reads CASSSTTAGDTQYF. The CDR3 coding sequence is TGTGCCAGCAGCTCGACTACGGCGGGAGATACGCAGTATTTT.

The rearrangement joins TRBV19 to TRBJ2-5, with a weak D call TRBD2 (6 bases). V lost 6 bases to trimming and J lost 5 bases, with 19 bases between them. Looked up from germline, CDR1 is LNHDA and CDR2 is SQIVND (reference sequence). The CDR3 sequence is 15 residues long. The DNA for the CDR3 is TGTGCCAGTAGCACCCAGGGAGGATCGTCGGAGACCCAGTACTTC. The encoded protein is CASSTQGGSSETQYF.

The chain has TRBV11-2 and TRBJ1-1; D is ambiguous. This CDR3 comprises 13 residues. Trimming left V 1 base short and J 5 bases short, with 8 bases between. The germline CDR1 and CDR2 sequences are SGHAT and FQNNGV. This CDR3 reads CASSLVRETEAFF. In DNA form, the CDR3 reads TGTGCCAGCAGCTTAGTACGGGAGACTGAAGCTTTCTTT.

The table lists this clone with a count of one. The gene calls are TRBV9 and TRBJ2-7; 7 nucleotides agree with TRBD1. There are 14 residues in the CDR3. Germline CDR1 reads SGDLS; CDR2 reads YYNGEE. Trimming removed 4 bases from V and 1 base from J; junction bases left unmatched: 5. CDR3 in amino acids: CASSPPGQSYEQYF. The CDR3 DNA reads as TGTGCCAGCAGCCCGCCGGGACAGTCCTACGAGCAGTACTTC.

The chain combines TRBV7-6 with TRBJ1-6; D is ambiguous. Trimming took 1 base from V and 8 from J, leaving 6 bases between them. The CDR3 covers 13 residues. Germline V CDR1 and CDR2: SGHVS, FNYEAQ. CDR3 in amino acids: CASSLGYYSPLHF. The CDR3 region has the DNA TGTGCCAGCAGCTTAGGCTACTATTCACCCCTCCACTTT.